The rows below give T cell receptor beta chains drawn from one sample of a study of Graves' ophthalmopathy and Graves' hyperthyroidism. TCRdb processed the multiplex PCR reads anew with MiXCR; each CDR3 protein has one entry. The sample has around 1,000,000 distinct CDR3 sequences, approximately 35% seen once. Sequenced input: peripheral blood or thyroid tissue (not recorded which). The receptor set was obtained from an adult man with Graves' hyperthyroidism. Both conserved end residues are part of each CDR3. D genes are given only for firm matches. Clone size is not always given. Where it is, it says once, few, many or a class for expanded clones.

length | J | V | D | size | CDR3 | DNA
14 | TRBJ2-5 | TRBV7-9 | TRBD1 | few | CASSEDRAQETQYF | TGCGCCAGCAGTGAGGACAGGGCCCAAGAGACCCAGTACTTC
14 | TRBJ1-4 | TRBV12-3/TRBV12-4 | - | - | CASSFTSTNEKLFF | TGTGCCAGCAGTTTCACCTCAACTAATGAAAAACTGTTTTTT
14 | TRBJ1-4 | TRBV4-2 | - | few | CASSHQEGGEKLFF | TGTGCCAGCAGCCACCAGGAGGGCGGTGAAAAACTGTTTTTT
16 | TRBJ2-7 | TRBV5-1 | TRBD2 | many | CASSHGLAGGLDEQYF | TGCGCCAGCAGCCACGGACTAGCGGGAGGTCTAGACGAGCAGTACTTC
14 | TRBJ1-3 | TRBV4-3 | - | - | CASSQEMVSDTIYF | TGCGCCAGCAGCCAGGAGATGGTTTCGGACACCATATATTTT
17 | TRBJ2-5 | TRBV7-8 | TRBD1 | - | CASSAQGAGTGGETQYF | TGTGCCAGCAGTGCTCAAGGGGCCGGGACAGGAGGAGAGACCCAGTACTTC
12 | TRBJ1-1 | TRBV12-3/TRBV12-4 | - | many | CASSSRSTEAFF | TGTGCCAGCAGTTCCCGGTCAACTGAAGCTTTCTTT
15 | TRBJ1-4 | TRBV11-2 | - | - | CASSLGQTEMGRLFF | TGTGCCAGCAGCTTAGGACAGACCGAGATGGGCAGACTGTTTTTT
16 | TRBJ2-2 | TRBV5-1 | TRBD1 | - | CASSLVFRGPTGELFF | TGCGCCAGCAGCTTGGTGTTCAGGGGGCCCACCGGGGAGCTGTTTTTT
13 | TRBJ1-5 | TRBV19 | - | many | CASGWYSNQPQHF | TGTGCCAGTGGGTGGTATAGCAATCAGCCCCAGCATTTT
17 | TRBJ1-4 | TRBV10-3 | - | - | CAISDHLSGDPNEKLFF | TGTGCCATCAGTGACCACTTGAGTGGGGATCCTAATGAAAAACTGTTTTTT
12 | TRBJ2-5 | TRBV2 | - | many | CAIPLAQETQYF | TGTGCCATCCCACTAGCTCAAGAGACCCAGTACTTC
14 | TRBJ2-7 | TRBV20-1 | TRBD2 | few | CSLAGSLGAYEQYF | TGCAGCTTAGCGGGATCACTAGGGGCCTACGAGCAGTACTTC
14 | TRBJ1-5 | TRBV19 | TRBD1 | many | CASSIGTENQPQHF | TGTGCCAGTAGTATCGGGACAGAGAATCAGCCCCAGCATTTT
15 | TRBJ2-5 | TRBV10-2 | TRBD2 | - | CASSISGATQETQYF | TGCGCCAGCAGTATTAGCGGGGCTACACAAGAGACCCAGTACTTC
15 | TRBJ2-7 | TRBV3-1 | - | few | CASSQDRWGSYEQYF | TGTGCCAGCAGCCAAGATCGATGGGGGTCCTACGAGCAGTACTTC
14 | TRBJ1-2 | TRBV7-9 | TRBD1 | - | CASSFRTGGSGYTF | TGTGCCAGCAGCTTCCGCACAGGGGGCAGTGGCTACACCTTC
12 | TRBJ2-5 | TRBV20-1 | - | few | CSAIQRSETQYF | TGCAGTGCCATACAGCGGTCGGAGACCCAGTACTTC
12 | TRBJ2-7 | TRBV29-1 | - | many | CSVRGLIYEQYF | TGCAGCGTTCGGGGCCTAATCTACGAGCAGTACTTC
16 | TRBJ2-7 | TRBV7-2 | TRBD2 | many | CASSFSSGYLSYEQYF | TGTGCCAGCAGCTTTAGTAGCGGGTACCTCTCCTACGAGCAGTACTTC